Below are 3 T cell receptor beta chains sequenced from a single sample in a study of T-cell reconstitution after alpha-beta-depleted transplantation in children. Unique molecular identifiers were built into the TCRbeta library. A single record per CDR3 protein comes from TCRdb applying MiXCR to the PCR reads. The sample gives 500,000 or so distinct CDR3 sequences, 32% of which show up once; about 2.3% is in the top ten. Source: PBMCs from the stem cell graft donor, taken from the stem cell graft. The receptor set was obtained from a human donor who donated a stem cell graft to a child with aplastic anemia.

This clonotype was recorded a few times. V is TRBV19 and J is TRBJ2-7, with 9 nucleotides matching TRBD1. The CDR3 totals 14 residues. Germline CDR1 is LNHDA and CDR2 is SQIVND (reference sequence). The V gene end was trimmed by 5 bases and the J gene end by 0 bases; junction bases not matched to a gene: 2. The DNA for the CDR3 is TGTGCCAGTAGTGAGGGACAGGGCTCCTACGAGCAGTACTTC. Its translation: CASSEGQGSYEQYF.

In its sample, this clonotype was seen a few times. The chain uses TRBV11-1 and TRBJ2-7; D remains unclear. The germline CDR1 and CDR2 sequences are SGHAT and FQDESV (reference sequence). The V end was cut by 2 bases, the J end by 7 bases, with 15 bases between. The CDR3 extends over 14 amino acids. The CDR3, as DNA: TGTGCCAGCAGCTTAACCGGACGAATGGGGGAGCAGTACTTC. Protein: CASSLTGRMGEQYF. Combining the CDR3 with reference TRBV11-1 and TRBJ2-7 gives the whole variable domain EAEVAQSPRYKITEKSQAVAFWCDPISGHATLYWYRQILGQGPELLVQFQDESVVDDSQLPKDRFSAERLKGVDSTLKIQPAELGDSAMYLCASSLTGRMGEQYFGPGTRLTVT.

This clonotype occurred a few times. The rearrangement uses TRBV12-3 or TRBV12-4 and TRBJ1-1, with unresolved D. Trimming removed 5 bases from V and 0 bases from J, with 13 bases in between. This CDR3 has 15 residues. The CDR3 region is CASSGRDLLNTEAFF. The DNA of the CDR3 is TGTGCCAGCAGTGGCAGAGACCTCTTGAACACTGAAGCTTTCTTT.